This T cell receptor beta chain was captured by sequencing in a study of glioma-infiltrating T cells after dendritic cell vaccination. Germline CDR1 reads SGHNT; CDR2 reads YENEEA. The CDR3 extends over 14 amino acids. V was pared by 0 bases and J by 4 bases, with 7 bases between. This clone was seen just once. Clones were sequenced by immunoSEQ multiplex PCR, and TCRdb holds only the in-frame ones, with some missing. There are fewer than 85,000 clones in the sample; around 87% occur only once, and 2% to 2.5% lies in the top ten. Stated time point: after dendritic cell vaccination, including at tumor progression/relapse.

This chain connects TRBV11-3 to TRBJ1-3; D not certain. This receptor was identified in a human donor with glioblastoma. This material consisted of blood, taken after dendritic cell vaccination. CDR3 DNA: TGTGCCAGCAGCTTAGACCCTAGAGGAAACACCATATATTTT. Protein product: CASSLDPRGNTIYF.